Presented here are 23 T cell receptor beta chains from one specimen sequenced in a study of blood T cell repertoires in COVID-19. TCRdb keeps only in-frame clones here, not all; method: immunoSEQ multiplex PCR. The sample has 40,000 to 45,000 clones; 70% to 90% are singletons. Sequencing was performed on peripheral blood. Receptors originate from a man in his 60s with active COVID-19.

The V gene is TRBV7-2, the J gene TRBJ2-4; 12 positions match TRBD2. Germline lookup yields CDR1 SGHTA and CDR2 FQGNSA. There are 14 residues in the CDR3. The junction had 7 bases not matched to a gene; V was cut back by 11 bases and J by 5 bases. The CDR3 coding sequence is TGTGCCTCGCGGACTAGCGGGACCCAAAACATTCAGTACTTC. Protein sequence: CASRTSGTQNIQYF.

This clone was counted once. In DNA form, the CDR3 reads TGTGCCAGCAGCTTTAGTAGCGGATCACCAGATACGCAGTATTTT. Residues: CASSFSSGSPDTQYF. The chain carries TRBV7-3 and TRBJ2-3; D possibly corresponds to TRBD2 (6 bases). This CDR3 comprises 15 residues. In germline, CDR1 is SGHTA, CDR2 FQGTGA. The V gene lost 3 bases and the J gene lost 4 bases, with 14 bases spanning the gap.

The V gene is TRBV5-4, the J gene TRBJ2-3; 11 nucleotides match TRBD2. Germline trimming cut 1 base from V and 4 bases from J; bases unmatched to any gene: 5. The CDR3 is 16 amino acids. Germline CDR1 reads SGHNT; CDR2 reads YYREEE (reference sequence). CDR3 region: CASSLPSGRRADTQYF. The CDR3 DNA is TGTGCCAGCAGCTTGCCTAGCGGGAGGAGGGCAGATACGCAGTATTTT.

J is TRBJ1-5 and V is TRBV29-1, with TRBD1 matching 9 bases. This CDR3 has 14 amino acids. After removal of 3 bases from V and 3 bases from J, the junction contained 3 bases not matched to a gene. Germline V gene lookup returns CDR1 SQVTM and CDR2 ANQGSEA. CDR3: CSVDPQGANQPQHF. The CDR3 DNA sequence: TGCAGCGTTGACCCACAGGGGGCCAATCAGCCCCAGCATTTT.

This clone has just one count. V is TRBV5-4 and J is TRBJ2-7; perhaps TRBD2 as D (6 bases). V was shortened by 4 bases and J by 3 bases, with 11 bases between the two germline ends. The CDR3 is 13 amino acids. Looked up from germline, CDR1 is SGHNT and CDR2 is YYREEE (reference sequence). The CDR3 coding sequence is TGTGCCAGCAGCCTGGGGACTGTCTACGAGCAGTACTTC. Protein product: CASSLGTVYEQYF.

The chain has TRBV5-1 and TRBJ2-5; D ambiguous. Trimming shortened V by 0 bases and J by 7 bases, and 19 bases separated the two germline ends. This CDR3 region has 16 residues. Germline V gene data show CDR1 as SGHRS and CDR2 as YFSETQ. For the CDR3, the DNA is TGCGCCAGCAGCTTGGCCCTAACCGCAGGCCCTTCGACCCAGTACTTC. This codes for CASSLALTAGPSTQYF. The full variable domain, rest sourced from reference TRBV5-1 and TRBJ2-5, is KAGVTQTPRYLIKTRGQQVTLSCSPISGHRSVSWYQQTPGQGLQFLFEYFSETQRNKGNFPGRFSGRQFSNSRSEMNVSTLELGDSALYLCASSLALTAGPSTQYFGPGTRLLVL.

V usage is TRBV6-2 or TRBV6-3 and J usage is TRBJ2-7; D tentatively reads TRBD1 or TRBD2 (5 bases each). Trimming stripped 6 bases from V and 4 bases from J, with 16 bases between. The germline gives CDR1 MNHEY, CDR2 SVGEGT. This CDR3 is built from 14 residues. CDR3 sequence (DNA): TGTGCCAGCAGCCAGGGAGAGGGATCGTACGAGCAGTACTTC. Amino acid sequence: CASSQGEGSYEQYF.

The table lists this clone with a few counts. The chain has TRBV2 and TRBJ2-7, with D perhaps TRBD2 (6 bases). Germline V gene sequence: CDR1 SNHLY, CDR2 FYNNEI. CDR3 length equals 11 residues. CDR3 region: CAAARTTEQYF. The CDR3 region has the DNA TGTGCAGCCGCAAGGACTACCGAGCAGTACTTC.

This rearrangement joins TRBV5-4 to TRBJ2-5; TRBD1 aligns across 7 bases. Germline CDR1 reads SGHNT; CDR2 reads YYREEE (reference sequence). Unmatched junction bases numbered 5, after V lost 1 base and J lost 2 bases. The CDR3 totals 15 residues. CDR3 nucleotides: TGTGCCAGCAGCTTGTGGGCAGGGGGACAAGAGACCCAGTACTTC. As protein: CASSLWAGGQETQYF.

The chain has TRBV29-1 and TRBJ2-3; 11 bases fit TRBD2. V dropped 3 bases and J dropped 6; count of bases not matched to a gene: 8. From germline, CDR1 is SQVTM and CDR2 ANQGSEA. This CDR3 comprises 15 residues. CDR3 region: CSVDRMTSGDDTQYF. The CDR3, as DNA: TGCAGCGTTGACAGGATGACTAGCGGGGACGATACGCAGTATTTT.

This clone appeared a single time. V gene TRBV9 combines with J gene TRBJ2-5, with a possible D match to TRBD1 (6 bases). The CDR3 extends over 15 amino acids. From germline, CDR1 is SGDLS and CDR2 YYNGEE. V lost 2 bases to trimming and J lost 2 bases, with 13 bases between them. Written as DNA, the CDR3 is TGTGCCAGCAGCGTCCGCCCGGACAGTCAAGAGACCCAGTACTTC. Its protein is CASSVRPDSQETQYF.

This chain joins TRBV13 and TRBJ1-1, with D uncertain. CDR1 and CDR2 from the germline V gene are PRHDT and FYEKMQ (reference sequence). V lost 5 bases and J lost 1, with 11 bases in between. The CDR3 is 14 amino acids. In nucleotides, the CDR3 is TGTGCCAGCAGCCATCCAGGTCCGAACACTGAAGCTTTCTTT. Translation: CASSHPGPNTEAFF. The full variable domain, in which reference TRBV13 and TRBJ1-1 provide the parts outside the CDR3, is AAGVIQSPRHLIKEKRETATLKCYPIPRHDTVYWYQQGPGQDPQFLISFYEKMQSDKGSIPDRFSAQQFSDYHSELNMSSLELGDSALYFCASSHPGPNTEAFFGQGTRLTVV.

The rearrangement joins TRBV12-3 or TRBV12-4 to TRBJ2-1, with 9 positions matching TRBD2. This CDR3 has 13 residues. V was pared by 6 bases and J by 8 bases, with 5 bases of the junction left unmatched. CDR3 coding DNA: TGTGCCAGCAGCCCGCTAGCGGGATATGAGCAGTTCTTC. It is translated as CASSPLAGYEQFF.

The chain employs TRBV5-5 and TRBJ2-7; D may be TRBD1 (5 bases). V was clipped by 2 bases and J by 2 bases, with 8 bases between them. The CDR3 contains 13 residues. CDR1 and CDR2 from the germline V gene are SGHKS and YYEKEE (reference sequence). The CDR3 DNA is TGTGCCAGCAGCTTAGACAGCGCCTACGAGCAGTACTTC. Its translation: CASSLDSAYEQYF.

V gene TRBV6-5 combines with J gene TRBJ2-7, with a weak D call TRBD1 (8 bases). The germline V and J ends were trimmed by 6 bases and 7 bases, with 19 bases remaining between them. This CDR3 is built from 14 residues. Germline-derived CDR1 and CDR2 are MNHEY and SVGAGI. The CDR3 is CASSRTGRVREQYF. CDR3 DNA: TGTGCCAGCAGCCGGACAGGGAGGGTTAGGGAGCAGTACTTC.

With respect to this clone: This same CDR3 is encoded by further DNA sequences in the sample. The chain recombines TRBV7-2 with TRBJ2-5; no clear D gene. Trimming removed 2 bases at V and 5 bases at J, with 9 bases between. CDR3 length equals 13 residues. CDR1 and CDR2 from the germline V gene are SGHTA and FQGNSA. The CDR3 coding sequence is TGTGCCAGCAGCTTAAGCCCACTGGAGACCCAGTACTTC. Translation: CASSLSPLETQYF.

This clone was recorded once. The V call is TRBV27, the J call TRBJ2-3; 8 bases align to TRBD1. V shed 7 bases, J shed 4 bases, and the junction held 16 bases outside the gene matches. There are 17 residues in the CDR3. Germline V gives CDR1 MNHEY, CDR2 SMNVEV (reference sequence). The CDR3 spells CASTPRSGGLGPDTQYF. CDR3 bases: TGTGCCAGCACCCCAAGGTCAGGGGGCCTTGGCCCAGATACGCAGTATTTT.

This clone was found once. This chain links TRBV9 with TRBJ2-3; 8 bases align to TRBD2. Germline trimming cut 2 bases from V and 5 bases from J; bases unmatched to any gene: 1. The germline gives CDR1 SGDLS, CDR2 YYNGEE. This CDR3 comprises 13 residues. The CDR3 region is CASSVTSEDTQYF. The CDR3, as DNA: TGTGCCAGCAGCGTGACTAGCGAAGATACGCAGTATTTT.

The J gene is TRBJ2-7, the V gene TRBV5-6; 7 nucleotides line up with TRBD2. The CDR3 length is 15 residues. V trimming: 1 base; J trimming: 2 bases; junction bases outside the gene matches: 6. Germline lookup yields CDR1 SGHDT and CDR2 YYEEEE. The CDR3 loop is CASSLTPGTTYEQYF. Here the CDR3 DNA reads TGTGCCAGCAGCTTGACGCCAGGGACTACCTACGAGCAGTACTTC.

The gene calls are TRBV19 and TRBJ2-3, with D maybe TRBD2 (6 bases). Trimming took 5 bases from V and 2 from J, leaving 14 bases between them. The CDR3 loop spans 15 amino acids. From germline, CDR1 is LNHDA and CDR2 SQIVND (reference sequence). The CDR3 protein is CASSHGGTITDTQYF. CDR3 DNA sequence: TGTGCCAGTAGTCACGGGGGAACGATCACAGATACGCAGTATTTT.

The V call is TRBV9, the J call TRBJ1-1, with TRBD1 matching 9 bases. This CDR3 spans 14 amino acids. CDR1 is SGDLS, CDR2 YYNGEE, per germline. V shed 3 bases and J 5 bases; nucleotides not matched to a gene: 5. CDR3 in amino acids: CASSANRGQTEAFF. In DNA, the CDR3 is TGTGCCAGCAGCGCAAACAGGGGGCAAACTGAAGCTTTCTTT.

V usage is TRBV7-3 and J usage is TRBJ2-1; 7 nucleotides line up with TRBD1. This CDR3 has 15 residues. Germline CDR1 and CDR2: SGHTA and FQGTGA. Unmatched junction bases numbered 5, after V lost 2 bases and J lost 4 bases. The CDR3 DNA follows: TGTGCCAGCAGCTTAGAAGGACAGGAATACAATGAGCAGTTCTTC. Its translation: CASSLEGQEYNEQFF.

The genes are TRBV15 and TRBJ1-2; unclear D gene. CDR3 length equals 13 residues. Germline V gene lookup returns CDR1 LNHNV and CDR2 YYDKDF (reference sequence). V lost 1 base, J lost 6 bases, and 9 bases lay in between. The CDR3 DNA sequence: TGTGCCACCAGCAGAGTCGCAGGTGATGGCTACACCTTC. Translation: CATSRVAGDGYTF. Supplemented by reference TRBV15 and TRBJ1-2, the full variable domain reads DAMVIQNPRYQVTQFGKPVTLSCSQTLNHNVMYWYQQKSSQAPKLLFHYYDKDFNNEADTPDNFQSRRPNTSFCFLDIRSPGLGDTAMYLCATSRVAGDGYTFGSGTRLTVV.